The source of this TCR beta chain is a study of cytomegalovirus exposure and HLA in healthy donors listed by TCRdb under 2017. About the full investigation: In an earlier analysis of approximately 640 of the donors, about 270 Gb of sequence data and 120 million or so unique TCR beta sequences from about 190 million T cells were reported. High-throughput TCR immunosequencing, statistical association of individual TCRs with disease status, and machine learning were combined to predict cytomegalovirus infection status. Every repertoire in the discovery cohort had been generated on one and the same sequencing platform. A separate validation cohort of some 130 different subjects was used in addition to the approximately 700-subject first cohort. Typing coverage varied by locus: about 629-640 donors for A, B, C, DRB1 and DQB1; roughly 500 for DQA1; 600 to 610 for DPA1; 450 to 480 for DPB1. The T cell repertoires of some 700 subjects were profiled by immunosequencing and related to cytomegalovirus serostatus. To decide whether each TCR beta V gene segment behaved as functional or pseudogenic, an earlier analysis of some 600 of the donors relied on high-throughput TCR beta sequencing. The study aimed to test whether cataloging public T cell receptors could reveal signatures of past pathogen exposure. HLA typing included class I and class II loci at four-digit resolution. The later analysis used no new phenotypic data to find candidate immune exposures, relying instead on TCR beta sequences and their occurrence across donors. Four to six DR-DQ haplotypes were handled as single units for association and clustering, since linkage in the cohort was strong. Among some 400 genotyped donors of the cohort, an average of around 220,000 unique TCR beta nucleotide sequences was sequenced per donor, of which about 19% were non-productive. In a later genetic analysis, genome-wide SNP genotypes for about 65% of the roughly 670 donors were used, and that subset was treated as a discovery cohort. A later analysis re-analyzed previously published TCR beta repertoires from several hundred donors and added high-resolution HLA genotyping to study TCR occurrence patterns. Donor age, sex, ethnicity and CMV serostatus were collected together with the repertoire data. An early release that covered about 600 HLA-typed donors contained about 300 gigabases of sequencing data and 85 million to 100 million unique TCR sequences. Among the roughly 430 genotyped donors, around 79% belonged to the genetic ancestry cluster associated with self-reported Caucasian donors.

As concerns this clone: Its antigen has not been determined. Base qualities are not at hand, and no much larger clone is one base apart.

The germline V and J ends show losses of 8 bases and 0 bases respectively, and no gene match explains 8 bases of the junction. CDR1 and CDR2, per the germline V gene, are SNHLY and FYNNEI. The CDR3 holds 15 amino acids from the cysteine to the phenylalanine. Only the CDR3 DNA is retained, 45 bases long and in frame from the first base. Library construction relied on the immunoSEQ multiplex PCR assay. For the multiplex PCR, a mixture combining 60 forward primers for TCR Vbeta segments and 13 reverse primers for TCR Jbeta segments was used. The CDR3 region of rearranged TCR beta genes was amplified from genomic DNA with a multiplex PCR assay. On the Illumina HiSeq System, the amplified TCR beta libraries were sequenced as 87-base-pair reads. Concerning the study's data processing: A later analysis tallied around 80 million unique TCR beta chains across the roughly 610 repertoires, and some 10 million of those chains were shared by two or more donors. A nearest-neighbor algorithm error-corrected the raw reads and collapsed the reads into unique sequences, merging closely related sequences to remove PCR and sequencing errors. Alignment of CDR3 sequences to IMGT reference sequences was used to assign V, D and J gene segments. For a sequence to be retained, a match of at least six nucleotides to both a V gene segment and a J gene segment was required. Rearrangements were classified as productive when the CDR3 lacked stop codons and remained in frame with V and J, and all other rearrangements were classified as non-productive. CDR3 was defined by IMGT convention, running from the second conserved V-encoded cysteine to the conserved J-encoded phenylalanine. The earlier analysis of some 540 of the donors excluded any sequence lacking an unambiguous match to a single V gene segment. An earlier analysis of about 590 of the donors classified V segments as functional when productive rearrangements were above 56.7% and as segregating when the standard deviation between donors was above 5%. To diagnose cytomegalovirus status from the catalog of TCR beta chain sequences, a statistical classification framework was built. In a later analysis, V and J genes were assigned by comparing TCR nucleotide sequences against IMGT/GENE-DB human TR gene sequences. A later analysis assigned CDR3 sequences and most-parsimonious VDJ recombination scenarios with the TCRdist pipeline. In a later analysis, every TCR beta chain was defined by the combination of its CDR3 amino acid sequence and its V-gene family, and reads without a unique V-gene family were dropped. A later analysis removed 550 to 700 highly shared, low-generation-probability nucleotide sequences to deal with suspected cross-contamination and a sequencing artifact. A later analysis calculated a clonal expansion index for each public chain from normalized within-repertoire ranks of inferred template counts. Generation probabilities in a later analysis came from a VDJ recombination model fitted to out-of-frame rearrangements, and those results were checked against IGoR. In a later analysis, hypergeometric tests were used to score TCR-TCR, TCR-HLA and TCR-CMV co-occurrence, with a repertoire-size bias correction applied to TCR pairs. To estimate false discovery rates, a later analysis permuted the HLA or CMV assignments 20 times. In a later analysis, co-occurring TCRs were grouped using DBSCAN, and TCRdist sequence similarity was added for clustering within HLA-allele-positive subsets. Repertoires with fewer than 30,000 or more than 120,000 public chains were left out of co-occurrence clustering, as were about five repertoires with anomalous nucleotide sharing. TCRdb re-hosts the immuneACCESS table, in-frame sequences only. Its copies lack some clones; in the studies checked, an unresolved V gene accounts for under half of them, and the cause for the rest is not known. D and trimming were read from the DNA, whereas the V and J calls and clone size are those reported in that table. For this sample the table gives fewer than 200,000 clones, of which 80% to 90% were detected only once. In total, the top ten clones hold over 0.65% of the sample.

The cohort consisted of 666 healthy bone marrow donors. At the time of sampling, every cohort member was nominally healthy, though immune exposures that went unrecorded were likely present. The donor was CMV seronegative and belonged to the group of 320 or so seronegative cohort members. Each donor provided a peripheral blood sample, and peripheral blood mononuclear cells were used for TCR beta sequencing. Genomic DNA extraction from the blood cell samples was performed with the Qiagen DNeasy Blood Extraction Kit. Broad study findings and their caveats: According to a later analysis, parvovirus B19, influenza, CMV and Epstein-Barr virus appeared linked to several top co-occurrence clusters. According to the authors, the approach could potentially be generalized to other disease states and immunological phenotypes. While some public TCRs were present in many individuals, most TCR sequences turned up only very rarely across donors. Some IMGT-functional V segments, including TRBV6-2 and TRBV6-3, could not be told apart with the 87-base-pair reads, so those segments were excluded. Compared with equally common non-associated chains, HLA-associated TCR beta chains in a later analysis were more clonally expanded and had lower generation probabilities. A later analysis associated 16,951 TCR beta sequences with specific HLA alleles at a false discovery rate of 0.05. A further reported finding was that TCR beta sequences accurately predicted the HLA-A and HLA-B alleles for most subjects in the first cohort. A group of highly shared sequence variants was considered likely to be a technical artifact of the sequencing pipeline. In a later analysis, the rate of TCR association differed among HLA loci, with DRB1 alleles having the most associated TCRs and HLA-C alleles having the fewest. Only TCR beta chains were sequenced in this cohort, and the absence of alpha or paired-chain data limited detectable features. Sequencing depth was assumed to be roughly uniform across donors in the presence/absence analyses, though that assumption may not hold. The classifier was reported to diagnose cytomegalovirus status with high specificity and sensitivity in both the original cohort and the validation cohort. For the cohort, immune exposure information was limited to CMV serostatus. A total of some 180 TCR beta chains were listed by the study as associated with cytomegalovirus. Because counts were too low, some 16 rarely observed V segments, including chromosome 9 orphons, were excluded from the earlier analysis of 587 of the donors. Assigning TCR associations to individual alleles was difficult when HLA alleles, especially DR and DQ, strongly co-occurred. In an earlier analysis of a few hundred of the donors, most TCR beta V segments were observed in productive rearrangements about 90% or about 30% of the time, broadly matching IMGT annotations. A later analysis found that most CMV-associated TCR beta chains appeared HLA-restricted, with HLA associations seemingly driven largely by CMV exposure. In vitro tests confirmed that a few of the cytomegalovirus-associated TCR beta chains recognize cytomegalovirus antigens. Compared with the roughly 710-donor mean, donors in an Asian-associated ancestry cluster had fewer N-insertions in productive TCRs, according to a later genetic analysis. HLA typing was unavailable for some donors at each locus, so association tests used only the typed subset. In a later genetic analysis, a missense DCLRE1C variant was associated with V-gene and J-gene trimming of TCR beta chains, and the association was replicated in an independent cohort. Correlated functional status among segregating V segments might be attributable to linkage disequilibrium, but an unknown experimental factor could not be ruled out.

The TCR comes from a woman aged 18-29 years in good health and CMV-seronegative. Recombination joined TRBV2 with TRBJ2-7; TRBD2 matches 9 bases in the middle. What was sequenced was PBMCs. CDR3 sequence: CASQRDSGSSYEQYF. The DNA reads as follows: TGTGCCAGCCAAAGAGATAGCGGGAGCTCCTACGAGCAGTACTTC.